The 18 T cell receptor beta chains below all came from one sample that was sequenced in a study of vaccination effects on CD4 cells after COVID-19. Their specific antigens are unknown. The table came from immunoSEQ multiplex PCR; TCRdb's copy has only in-frame clones and leaves some out. This sample has 50,000 or so clones, with around 80% found just once. Cells that had been cultured for less than eleven days were the source of isolated CD4+ T cells. According to PCR results, the person was infected with SARS-CoV-2 between March and December 2020. Every participant took two doses of the BNT162b2 or mRNA-1273 vaccine. This material consisted of CD4+ T cells from PBMCs cultured without peptide, taken after COVID-19 vaccination. These receptors were collected from a human donor who had a prior SARS-CoV-2 infection.

The CDR3 is CASSPSRAEGEKLFF. For the CDR3, the DNA is TGTGCCAGCTCACCAAGTAGGGCGGAAGGGGAAAAACTGTTTTTT. The genes are TRBV18 and TRBJ1-4; D gene ambiguous. The CDR3 runs 15 residues. Germline-derived CDR1 and CDR2 are KGHSH and LQKENI. V gave up 2 bases and J gave up 8 bases, with 15 bases separating them.

DNA for the CDR3: TGTGCCAGCAAAGGATTCCGGGACGGACAAGAGACCCAGTACTTC. Translation gives CASKGFRDGQETQYF. The V gene is TRBV5-6, the J gene TRBJ2-5, with D perhaps being TRBD1 or TRBD2 (5 bases each). Per the germline V gene, CDR1 is SGHDT and CDR2 is YYEEEE. CDR3 length: 15 residues. V was cut by 6 bases and J by 2 bases, with 17 bases left in between.

The V and J genes are TRBV6-5 and TRBJ2-7; no reliable D call. The CDR3 has 14 amino acids. Germline-derived CDR1 and CDR2 are MNHEY and SVGAGI. V was cut by 6 bases and J by 0 bases, with 12 bases left in between. CDR3 DNA sequence: TGTGCCAGCAGCCCCGTCCCAGCCTCCTACGAGCAGTACTTC. Protein product: CASSPVPASYEQYF.

This clone was seen only a few times. The rearrangement joins TRBV2 to TRBJ1-1; tentatively, D is TRBD1 (5 bases). The ends were cut back, 6 bases at V and 7 bases at J, with 18 bases in the middle. CDR3 length: 14 residues. The germline V gene encodes CDR1 SNHLY and CDR2 FYNNEI. Written as DNA, the CDR3 is TGTGCCAGCAGACTGAGGTCCCAGGGAGATGAAGCTTTCTTT. Translated: CASRLRSQGDEAFF.

The gene calls are TRBV5-1 and TRBJ2-2; 7 nucleotides line up with TRBD2. Germline CDR1 reads SGHRS; CDR2 reads YFSETQ. V was clipped by 4 bases and J by 4 bases; unmatched bases: 10. There are 16 residues in the CDR3. CDR3 amino acids: CASSPHRDYTTGELFF. Here the CDR3 DNA reads TGCGCCAGCAGCCCTCACCGGGACTATACCACCGGGGAGCTGTTTTTT.

This clone was detected once. V gene TRBV27 combines with J gene TRBJ1-4; 7 nucleotides match TRBD1. CDR3 length: 15 residues. The germline V gene encodes CDR1 MNHEY and CDR2 SMNVEV (reference sequence). The V gene end was trimmed by 5 bases and the J gene end by 6 bases; junction bases not matched to a gene: 9. The CDR3 here is CASSLRQGPYEKLFF. CDR3 bases: TGTGCCAGCAGTCTCCGACAGGGCCCATATGAAAAACTGTTTTTT.

This clone was picked up a small number of times. The CDR3 loop reads CASSLTGNPGNTIYF. CDR3 in DNA: TGTGCCAGCAGCCTAACAGGGAATCCTGGAAACACCATATATTTT. The rearrangement links TRBV3-1 (or the pseudogene TRBV3-2) to TRBJ1-3; possible D gene TRBD1, 6 bases. V lost 4 bases, J lost 2 bases, and 12 bases lay in between. The CDR3 spans 15 residues. The germline gives CDR1 LGHDT, CDR2 YNNKEL (reference sequence).

The chain recombines TRBV4-3 with TRBJ2-6; no clear D gene. Trimming left V 0 bases short and J 0 bases short, with 6 bases between. Germline CDR1 reads LGHNA; CDR2 reads YSLEER. This CDR3 spans 16 amino acids. CDR3 in DNA: TGCGCCAGCAGCCAAGATATAGCCTCTGGGGCCAACGTCCTGACTTTC. Translated, it gives CASSQDIASGANVLTF.

The chain has TRBV10-3 and TRBJ1-1; no firm D call. CDR1 and CDR2 (germline): ENHRY, SYGVKD. There are 14 residues in the CDR3. V shed 1 base and J shed 3 bases, with 9 bases lying between them. The CDR3 DNA reads TGTGCCATCAGTGAGTTGCACACCTACACTGAAGCTTTCTTT. Protein sequence: CAISELHTYTEAFF.

The J gene is TRBJ2-3, the V gene TRBV5-1; 10 bases are a match to TRBD2. V lost 3 bases and J lost 5; bases outside the gene matches: 9. This CDR3 is built from 16 residues. CDR1 is SGHRS and CDR2 is YFSETQ in the germline V gene. The CDR3 reads CASSSWLAGVGDTQYF. In nucleotides, the CDR3 is TGCGCCAGCAGCTCCTGGCTAGCGGGGGTGGGAGATACGCAGTATTTT. Full variable domain (outside the CDR3, taken from reference TRBV5-1 and TRBJ2-3): KAGVTQTPRYLIKTRGQQVTLSCSPISGHRSVSWYQQTPGQGLQFLFEYFSETQRNKGNFPGRFSGRQFSNSRSEMNVSTLELGDSALYLCASSSWLAGVGDTQYFGPGTRLTVL.

This clone was counted a few times. V gene TRBV10-3 combines with J gene TRBJ2-3, with TRBD2 identical over 11 bases. The CDR3 covers 13 residues. CDR1 ENHRY and CDR2 SYGVKD come from the germline V gene. V was clipped by 7 bases and J by 5 bases; unmatched bases: 2. Here the CDR3 DNA reads TGTGCCATCAATAGCGGGAGGGGAGATACGCAGTATTTT. It is translated as CAINSGRGDTQYF.

This rearrangement joins TRBV11-2 to TRBJ1-6; 8 bases align to TRBD1. Germline V lookup: CDR1 SGHAT, CDR2 FQNNGV. The CDR3 runs to 17 residues. Losses at the gene ends were 5 bases for V and 7 bases for J; bases not matched to a gene: 13. The CDR3 reads CASSPETGVWHNSPLHF. The CDR3 DNA follows: TGTGCCAGCAGCCCCGAGACAGGGGTCTGGCACAATTCACCCCTCCACTTT. The full variable domain, completed using reference TRBV11-2 and TRBJ1-6, is EAGVAQSPRYKIIEKRQSVAFWCNPISGHATLYWYQQILGQGPKLLIQFQNNGVVDDSQLPKDRFSAERLKGVDSTLKIQPAKLEDSAVYLCASSPETGVWHNSPLHFGNGTRLTVT.

The V call is TRBV19, the J call TRBJ1-5, with 7 bases matching TRBD1. CDR1 LNHDA and CDR2 SQIVND come from the germline V gene (reference sequence). The CDR3 runs 16 residues. J lost 1 base, V lost 6 bases, and 9 bases had no gene match. The CDR3, as DNA: TGTGCCAGTAGCAAAATATACAGGGGAAGCAATCAGCCCCAGCATTTT. As protein: CASSKIYRGSNQPQHF.

The CDR3 sequence: CSVETDLGSYEQYF. CDR3 DNA sequence: TGCAGCGTTGAAACGGACCTTGGGAGCTACGAGCAGTACTTC. The J gene is TRBJ2-7, the V gene TRBV29-1; possible D gene TRBD2, 5 bases. V lost 2 bases and J lost 3, with 14 bases in between. The CDR3 runs 14 residues. Germline V gene sequence: CDR1 SQVTM, CDR2 ANQGSEA.

The CDR3 is CSVADSPGGLNEKLFF. In DNA, the CDR3 is TGCAGCGTCGCCGATTCCCCAGGGGGACTTAATGAAAAACTGTTTTTT. The chain uses TRBV29-1 and TRBJ1-4; 7 bases line up with TRBD1. Unmatched junction bases numbered 14, after V lost 6 bases and J lost 4 bases. In germline, CDR1 is SQVTM, CDR2 ANQGSEA. The CDR3 covers 16 residues.

The V and J genes are TRBV7-3 and TRBJ1-1; D is ambiguous. Germline assignment: CDR1 SGHTA and CDR2 FQGTGA. This CDR3 comprises 13 residues. V gave up 6 bases and J gave up 1 base, with 9 bases separating them. In DNA, the CDR3 is TGTGCCAGCAGTCAGGATGGGAACACTGAAGCTTTCTTT. Translated, it gives CASSQDGNTEAFF.

The J gene is TRBJ2-5, the V gene TRBV27; D is unclear. The CDR3 is 14 amino acids. The V gene lost 3 bases and the J gene lost 3 bases, with 11 bases spanning the gap. The germline V gene encodes CDR1 MNHEY and CDR2 SMNVEV (reference sequence). CDR3 in DNA: TGTGCCAGCAGTTTCCACCCGTTAAAAGAGACCCAGTACTTC. It codes for CASSFHPLKETQYF.

This chain connects TRBV5-6 to TRBJ1-3; 7 bases line up with TRBD1. This CDR3 comprises 15 residues. Germline CDR1 is SGHDT and CDR2 is YYEEEE. V was pared by 4 bases and J by 0 bases, with 4 bases of the junction left unmatched. CDR3 sequence (DNA): TGTGCCAGCAGCGGACGGGACAGCTCTGGAAACACCATATATTTT. It yields the protein CASSGRDSSGNTIYF.